The present T cell receptor beta chain was sequenced within a study of T cells in Graves' hyperthyroidism and ophthalmopathy. Points from the study as a whole: Model-based prediction identified ophthalmopathy a median about 6 months prior to its onset.

Out of over 7.5 ml of fresh peripheral blood came the PBMCs. CDR1 is SGHRS, CDR2 YFSETQ, per germline. Trimming took 4 bases from V and 1 from J; bases not matched to a gene: 7. This CDR3 spans 15 amino acids. For this clonotype: Antigen: not known.

What was amplified from RNA transcripts were TCR beta CDR3 regions. The HTBI primer set was used in a first-round RT-PCR of the TCR CDR3. TCRdb re-derived calls from the multiplex PCR reads in MiXCR, one entry per CDR3 protein. Among about 270,000 distinct CDR3 sequences listed, about 20% were seen once. This rearrangement joins TRBV5-1 to TRBJ1-2; 7 nucleotides agree with TRBD1. The clonotype originates from a man in his thirties or forties with Graves' ophthalmopathy. Material: blood. The CDR3 coding sequence is TGCGCCAGCAGCCCTGGGACAGTTAATAACTATGGCTACACCTTC. Its protein is CASSPGTVNNYGYTF.